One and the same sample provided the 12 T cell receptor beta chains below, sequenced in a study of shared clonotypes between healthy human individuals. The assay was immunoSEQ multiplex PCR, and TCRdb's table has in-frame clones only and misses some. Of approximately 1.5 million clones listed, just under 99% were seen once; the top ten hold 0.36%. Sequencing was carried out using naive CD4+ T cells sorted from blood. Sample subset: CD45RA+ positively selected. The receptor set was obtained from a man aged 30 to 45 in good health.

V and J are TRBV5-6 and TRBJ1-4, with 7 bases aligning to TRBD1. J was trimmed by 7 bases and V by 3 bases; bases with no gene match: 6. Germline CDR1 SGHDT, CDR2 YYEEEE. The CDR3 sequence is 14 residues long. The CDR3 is CASSSDRAVEKLFF. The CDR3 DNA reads TGTGCCAGCAGCTCCGACAGGGCGGTTGAAAAACTGTTTTTT.

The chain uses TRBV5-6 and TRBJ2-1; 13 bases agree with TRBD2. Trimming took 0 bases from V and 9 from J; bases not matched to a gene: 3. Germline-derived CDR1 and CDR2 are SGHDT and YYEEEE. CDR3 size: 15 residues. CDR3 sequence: CASSLGTSGSGEQFF. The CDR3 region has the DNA TGTGCCAGCAGCTTGGGGACTAGCGGGAGTGGTGAGCAGTTCTTC.

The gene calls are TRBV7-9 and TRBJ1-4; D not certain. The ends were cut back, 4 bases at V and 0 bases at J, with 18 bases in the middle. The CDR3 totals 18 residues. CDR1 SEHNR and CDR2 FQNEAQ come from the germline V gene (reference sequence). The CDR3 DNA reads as TGTGCCAGCAGCTCAAAGAGTGGGCCGACCGCAACTAATGAAAAACTGTTTTTT. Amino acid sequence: CASSSKSGPTATNEKLFF.

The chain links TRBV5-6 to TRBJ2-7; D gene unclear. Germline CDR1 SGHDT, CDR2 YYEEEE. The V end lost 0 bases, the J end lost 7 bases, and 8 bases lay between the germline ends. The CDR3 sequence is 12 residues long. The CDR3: CASSLALWEQYF. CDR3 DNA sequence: TGTGCCAGCAGCTTGGCTCTTTGGGAGCAGTACTTC.

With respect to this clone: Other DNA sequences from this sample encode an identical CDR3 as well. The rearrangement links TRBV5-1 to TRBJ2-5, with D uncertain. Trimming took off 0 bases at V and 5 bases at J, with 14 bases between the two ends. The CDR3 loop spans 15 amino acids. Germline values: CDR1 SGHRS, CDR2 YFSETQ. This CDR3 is CASSLAPGVGETQYF. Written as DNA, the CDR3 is TGCGCCAGCAGCTTGGCGCCAGGTGTGGGGGAGACCCAGTACTTC. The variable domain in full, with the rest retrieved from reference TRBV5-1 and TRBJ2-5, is KAGVTQTPRYLIKTRGQQVTLSCSPISGHRSVSWYQQTPGQGLQFLFEYFSETQRNKGNFPGRFSGRQFSNSRSEMNVSTLELGDSALYLCASSLAPGVGETQYFGPGTRLLVL.

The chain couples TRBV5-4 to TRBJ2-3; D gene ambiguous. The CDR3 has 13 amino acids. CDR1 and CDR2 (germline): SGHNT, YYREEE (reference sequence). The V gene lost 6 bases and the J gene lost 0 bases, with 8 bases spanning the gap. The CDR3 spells CASNPWSTDTQYF. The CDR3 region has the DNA TGTGCCAGCAACCCATGGAGCACAGATACGCAGTATTTT.

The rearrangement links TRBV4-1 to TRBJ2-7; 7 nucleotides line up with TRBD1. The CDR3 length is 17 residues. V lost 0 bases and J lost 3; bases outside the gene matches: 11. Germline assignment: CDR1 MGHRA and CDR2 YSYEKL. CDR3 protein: CASSQDFRTGQFYEQYF. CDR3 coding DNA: TGCGCCAGCAGCCAAGATTTTCGGACAGGTCAGTTCTACGAGCAGTACTTC.

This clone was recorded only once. CDR3 DNA sequence: TGTGCCAGCAGCTTAGTCCCAGGGGAGGATGGTGGCTACACCTTC. This codes for CASSLVPGEDGGYTF. V usage is TRBV7-2 and J usage is TRBJ1-2, with a weak D call TRBD1 (6 bases). Germline V CDR1 and CDR2: SGHTA, FQGNSA. The CDR3 spans 15 residues. V was clipped by 1 base and J by 7 bases, with 16 bases between them. The whole variable domain, filled in from reference TRBV7-2 and TRBJ1-2, reads GAGVSQSPSNKVTEKGKDVELRCDPISGHTALYWYRQSLGQGLEFLIYFQGNSAPDKSGLPSDRFSAERTGGSVSTLTIQRTQQEDSAVYLCASSLVPGEDGGYTFGSGTRLTVV.

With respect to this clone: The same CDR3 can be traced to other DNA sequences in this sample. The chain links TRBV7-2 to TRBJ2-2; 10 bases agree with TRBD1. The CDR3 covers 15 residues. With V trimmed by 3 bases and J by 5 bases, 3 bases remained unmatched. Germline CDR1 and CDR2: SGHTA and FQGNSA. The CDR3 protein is CASSFRQGATGELFF. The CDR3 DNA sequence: TGTGCCAGCAGCTTTCGACAGGGGGCAACCGGGGAGCTGTTTTTT.

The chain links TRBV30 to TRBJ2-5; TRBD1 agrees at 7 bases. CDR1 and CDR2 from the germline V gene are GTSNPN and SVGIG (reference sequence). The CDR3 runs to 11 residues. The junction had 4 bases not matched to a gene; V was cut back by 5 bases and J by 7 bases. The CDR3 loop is CAWDRATTQYF. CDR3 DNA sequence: TGTGCCTGGGACAGGGCCACGACCCAGTACTTC.

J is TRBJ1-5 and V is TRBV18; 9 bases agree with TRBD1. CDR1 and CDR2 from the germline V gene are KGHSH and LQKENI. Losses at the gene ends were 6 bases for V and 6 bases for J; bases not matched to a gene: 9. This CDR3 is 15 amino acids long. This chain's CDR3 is CASSQGQGSSQPQHF. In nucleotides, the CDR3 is TGTGCCAGCTCCCAAGGACAGGGGTCTTCTCAGCCCCAGCATTTT. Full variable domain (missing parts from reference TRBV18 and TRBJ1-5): NAGVMQNPRHLVRRRGQEARLRCSPMKGHSHVYWYRQLPEEGLKFMVYLQKENIIDESGMPKERFSAEFPKEGPSILRIQQVVRGDSAAYFCASSQGQGSSQPQHFGDGTRLSIL.

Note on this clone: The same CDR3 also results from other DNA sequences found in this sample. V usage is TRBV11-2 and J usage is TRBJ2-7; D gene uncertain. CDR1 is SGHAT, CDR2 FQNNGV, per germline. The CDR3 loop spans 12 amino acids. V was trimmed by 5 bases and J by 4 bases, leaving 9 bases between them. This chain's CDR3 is CASSLVFYEQYF. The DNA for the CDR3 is TGTGCCAGCAGCCTGGTTTTTTACGAGCAGTACTTC.